This TCR beta chain was captured by sequencing in a study of blood T cell repertoires in COVID-19. Turning to the study itself: The United States, Italy and Spain supplied acute and convalescent COVID-19 samples. In each case, the material was cDNA or gDNA derived from T cells, B-cell-depleted T cells, or PBMCs.

Germline values: CDR1 SGHTA, CDR2 FQGNSA. The CDR3 sequence is 15 residues long. V was clipped by 1 base and J by 7 bases, with 14 bases between them. Methods used by the authors: Amplification of reference gene primers provided the estimated nucleated cell counts. Some clones are missing from TCRdb's copy, which holds only in-frame ones; the method was immunoSEQ multiplex PCR. The D gene and trimming were derived from the DNA, and the V and J assignments and clone size from that table. The sample holds 90,000 to 100,000 clones; more than 65% are singletons and the top ten take 25%. The sample taken for sequencing was peripheral blood. This sequence was found in a man in his fifties or sixties with acute or convalescent COVID-19. This sequence joins TRBV7-2 and TRBJ1-5; TRBD1 is a possible D gene (6 bases). CDR3 sequence: CASSLEGGQGQPQHF. The DNA of the CDR3 is TGTGCCAGCAGCTTAGAGGGGGGGCAGGGCCAGCCCCAGCATTTT. Together with reference TRBV7-2 and TRBJ1-5, the CDR3 gives the full variable domain: GAGVSQSPSNKVTEKGKDVELRCDPISGHTALYWYRQSLGQGLEFLIYFQGNSAPDKSGLPSDRFSAERTGGSVSTLTIQRTQQEDSAVYLCASSLEGGQGQPQHFGDGTRLSIL.